Sequencing of this T cell receptor beta chain was carried out in a study of blood T cell repertoires in COVID-19. Across the whole study: The United States, Italy and Spain provided the acute and convalescent COVID-19 samples. T cells, B-cell-depleted T cells, or PBMCs supplied cDNA or gDNA.

Germline CDR1 is SGDLS and CDR2 is YYNGEE. The CDR3 is 14 residues long. The V end was cut by 3 bases, the J end by 8 bases, with 15 bases between. In the authors' methods: Amplification with reference gene primers provided the estimates of nucleated cell counts. Sequencing was performed with immunoSEQ multiplex PCR; in TCRdb, only in-frame clones are kept and a portion is missing. For V, J and clone size, that table is used; D and trimming come from the DNA. This repertoire shows around 190,000 clones, around 85% found once; its top ten account for around 1.1%. Material: peripheral blood. This clonotype originated in a man aged 25-45 years with acute or convalescent COVID-19. The genes are TRBV9 and TRBJ2-1, with D possibly being TRBD1 (6 bases). In DNA, the CDR3 is TGTGCCAGCAGCGAGGGACACCGAGGCGATGAGCAGTTCTTC. This sequence encodes CASSEGHRGDEQFF.